One and the same sample provided the 24 T cell receptor beta chains below, sequenced in a study of identical twins. TCRdb fed the 5' RACE reads into MiXCR, producing one record per CDR3 protein. The table lists a few hundred thousand distinct CDR3 sequences, 14% of them singletons. The sample was also linked to a second study, of yellow fever vaccine responses in identical twins.

Sequencing was performed on CD4+ T cells sorted from blood. The receptor source for this set is a woman younger than 35 in good health.

The genes are TRBV5-6 and TRBJ2-7; no reliable D call. CDR3 length: 13 residues. Germline V gives CDR1 SGHDT, CDR2 YYEEEE. Trimming took 2 bases from V and 6 from J, leaving 12 bases between them. CDR3 protein: CASSLRPLGEQYF. The CDR3 DNA reads TGTGCCAGCAGCTTAAGACCTCTCGGCGAGCAGTACTTC.

The genes are TRBV18 and TRBJ2-7, with 10 bases that match TRBD1. Germline V gene sequence: CDR1 KGHSH, CDR2 LQKENI. The CDR3 runs 15 residues. V was clipped by 3 bases and J by 3 bases; unmatched bases: 5. The CDR3 coding sequence is TGTGCCAGCTCACCGACAGGGGGCCAGTACTACGAGCAGTACTTC. Protein sequence: CASSPTGGQYYEQYF.

This clonotype came up a few times. The chain links TRBV6-5 to TRBJ1-2; 7 bases map to TRBD1. V shed 4 bases and J 4 bases; nucleotides not matched to a gene: 6. The CDR3 totals 14 residues. Germline CDR1 and CDR2: MNHEY and SVGAGI. In DNA form, the CDR3 reads TGTGCCAGCAGTTCCGCCGGGACAGCCTATGGCTACACCTTC. This encodes CASSSAGTAYGYTF.

This sequence joins TRBV7-2 and TRBJ1-1, with a tentative D call TRBD1 (5 bases). Trimming took off 3 bases at V and 4 bases at J, with 12 bases between the two ends. The germline CDR1 and CDR2 sequences are SGHTA and FQGNSA. The CDR3 totals 14 residues. DNA of the CDR3: TGTGCCAGCAGCTTCGGGACCCTGGTCACTGAAGCTTTCTTT. Its translation is CASSFGTLVTEAFF.

CDR3 in DNA: TGTGCCAGCAGTTCAGCAAGGACAGGGGGCACAGATACGCAGTATTTT. Amino acids: CASSSARTGGTDTQYF. The V call is TRBV28, the J call TRBJ2-3; 9 nucleotides match TRBD1. This CDR3 contains 16 residues. CDR1 and CDR2 from the germline V gene are MDHEN and SYDVKM. J gave up 1 base and V 4 bases, and 6 bases lay outside the gene matches.

Only one count was recorded for this clonotype. Possible read error: a much larger clone is one base away. The CDR3 protein is CASSSQIGVFNEQFF. The CDR3 nucleotides read TGTGCCAGCAGCTCACAGATAGGGGTCTTCAATGAGCAGTTCTTC. This chain uses TRBV5-5 with TRBJ2-1, with D possibly being TRBD1 (5 bases). Germline lookup yields CDR1 SGHKS and CDR2 YYEKEE (reference sequence). Trimming left V 3 bases short and J 6 bases short, with 16 bases between. The CDR3 has 15 residues.

The gene calls are TRBV5-1 and TRBJ1-3; a weak D match, TRBD1 (5 bases). CDR1 is SGHRS, CDR2 YFSETQ, per germline. The CDR3 consists of 16 residues. Trimming took 0 bases from V and 2 from J, leaving 12 bases between them. CDR3 sequence (DNA): TGCGCCAGCAGCTTGGATCAGGGAAGCCCTGGAAACACCATATATTTT. Its translation: CASSLDQGSPGNTIYF.

This clonotype was picked up a small number of times. J is TRBJ2-5 and V is TRBV4-1; D remains unclear. The germline gives CDR1 MGHRA, CDR2 YSYEKL. The CDR3 spans 18 residues. The ends were cut back, 0 bases at V and 5 bases at J, with 22 bases in the middle. The CDR3 nucleotides read TGCGCCAGCAGCCAAGAAAACCTGGGCCAGCCCTATTGGGAGACCCAGTACTTC. This gives the protein CASSQENLGQPYWETQYF.

The chain joins TRBV28 to TRBJ2-7, with 8 bases identical to TRBD1. V lost 6 bases and J lost 12; bases outside the gene matches: 7. There are 11 residues in the CDR3. Germline V gene lookup returns CDR1 MDHEN and CDR2 SYDVKM. DNA for the CDR3: TGTGCCAGCAGGACCCCGGGACAGGCGTACTTC. It codes for CASRTPGQAYF.

This clonotype was counted at least ten times. The V gene is TRBV10-3, the J gene TRBJ2-5, with 12 bases identical to TRBD2. Germline CDR1 reads ENHRY; CDR2 reads SYGVKD. The CDR3 extends over 15 amino acids. V dropped 5 bases and J dropped 2; count of bases not matched to a gene: 3. This CDR3 reads CAISRLAGEQETQYF. The CDR3 DNA reads TGTGCCATCAGTCGACTAGCGGGAGAACAAGAGACCCAGTACTTC.

V is TRBV4-1 and J is TRBJ2-1; TRBD2 agrees at 12 bases. After removal of 1 base from V and 8 bases from J, the junction contained 9 bases not matched to a gene. In germline, CDR1 is MGHRA, CDR2 YSYEKL. This CDR3 has 17 residues. The chain's CDR3 is CASSQAPSGGAFDEQFF. CDR3 bases: TGCGCCAGCAGCCAAGCACCTAGCGGGGGGGCTTTCGATGAGCAGTTCTTC.

The table lists this clonotype with a few counts. J is TRBJ2-4 and V is TRBV6-5, with TRBD2 as a possible D gene (6 bases). This CDR3 region has 16 residues. The V end was cut by 1 base, the J end by 8 bases, with 18 bases between. Germline CDR1 reads MNHEY; CDR2 reads SVGAGI. The CDR3 nucleotides read TGTGCCAGCAGTTACTGGAGGGGTGGGGGGTCGGACATTCAGTACTTC. Translated, it gives CASSYWRGGGSDIQYF.

In its sample, this clonotype was seen a few times. The chain employs TRBV6-6 and TRBJ2-7; D not certain. Germline values: CDR1 MNHNY, CDR2 SVGAGI (reference sequence). V was pared by 7 bases and J by 0 bases, with 10 bases between. The CDR3 totals 13 residues. The CDR3 coding sequence is TGTGCCAGCACTCGGACGCCCTCCTACGAGCAGTACTTC. Translation gives CASTRTPSYEQYF.

This clonotype was counted between two and nine times. The V and J genes are TRBV19 and TRBJ2-3, with TRBD1 identical over 8 bases. There are 15 residues in the CDR3. Trimming cost V 5 bases and J 4 bases; bases outside gene matches: 8. Germline CDR1 and CDR2: LNHDA and SQIVND (reference sequence). Here the CDR3 reads CASSGQGKGADTQYF. The CDR3 coding sequence is TGTGCCAGTAGTGGACAGGGTAAAGGCGCAGATACGCAGTATTTT. The complete variable domain, with remaining parts taken from reference TRBV19 and TRBJ2-3, reads DGGITQSPKYLFRKEGQNVTLSCEQNLNHDAMYWYRQDPGQGLRLIYYSQIVNDFQKGDIAEGYSVSREKKESFPLTVTSAQKNPTAFYLCASSGQGKGADTQYFGPGTRLTVL.

This clonotype was found a few times. V and J are TRBV5-5 and TRBJ2-3; D gene unclear. This CDR3 region has 12 residues. CDR1 SGHKS and CDR2 YYEKEE come from the germline V gene (reference sequence). With 4 bases removed from V and 5 bases from J, the gap between germline ends came to 8 bases. The CDR3, as DNA: TGTGCCAGCAGCGAAATAGTAGATACGCAGTATTTT. Its translation: CASSEIVDTQYF.

This clonotype has just a few counts. The CDR3 sequence is CASRTGGAVTEAFF. In nucleotides, the CDR3 is TGTGCCAGCAGGACGGGGGGGGCTGTCACTGAAGCTTTCTTT. The chain employs TRBV28 and TRBJ1-1; possible D gene TRBD1, 6 bases. The CDR3 covers 14 residues. Germline-derived CDR1 and CDR2 are MDHEN and SYDVKM. V lost 6 bases and J lost 4, with 15 bases in between.

The gene calls are TRBV10-1 and TRBJ2-1; 14 bases agree with TRBD2. J was trimmed by 14 bases and V by 6 bases; bases with no gene match: 9. The length of the CDR3 is 14 residues. The germline CDR1 and CDR2 sequences are WNHNN and SYGVQD (reference sequence). The DNA of the CDR3 is TGCGCCAGCAGCGACACAGGGACTAGCGGGAGCGAGTTCTTC. Its protein product is CASSDTGTSGSEFF.

The J gene is TRBJ2-7, the V gene TRBV28, with 12 bases fitting TRBD1. The CDR3 is 12 residues long. In germline, CDR1 is MDHEN, CDR2 SYDVKM. Trimming took 5 bases from V and 12 from J; bases not matched to a gene: 5. In DNA, the CDR3 is TGTGCCAGCAGTCCCCGGGACAGGGGGCTGTACTTC. The encoded protein is CASSPRDRGLYF.

V usage is TRBV6-1 and J usage is TRBJ1-2; 9 bases are shared with TRBD1. The CDR3 has 18 residues. V dropped 7 bases and J dropped 7; count of bases not matched to a gene: 22. Per the germline V gene, CDR1 is MNHNS and CDR2 is SASEGT. CDR3 region: CASTRPGTGPSSPLGYTF. The CDR3, as DNA: TGTGCCAGCACCCGTCCCGGGACAGGGCCCAGCTCCCCTCTTGGCTACACCTTC.

A few counts support this clonotype. The rearrangement joins TRBV6-1 to TRBJ2-7; D unclear. V was cut by 8 bases and J by 4 bases, with 15 bases left in between. This CDR3 comprises 13 residues. CDR1 is MNHNS and CDR2 is SASEGT in the germline V gene. CDR3 sequence reads: CASSGRTTYEQYF. CDR3 DNA: TGTGCCAGCTCGGGCAGGACGACATACGAGCAGTACTTC.

There are a few counts of this clonotype. The J gene is TRBJ2-3, the V gene TRBV20-1; no reliable D call. Germline CDR1 and CDR2: DFQATT and SNEGSKA (reference sequence). The V and J ends lost 2 bases and 4 bases respectively, with 7 bases between them. The CDR3 length is 12 residues. CDR3 DNA: TGCAGTGCTAGAAGTCTTCCAGATACGCAGTATTTT. Translating gives CSARSLPDTQYF.

The genes are TRBV12-3 or TRBV12-4 and TRBJ1-5; no reliable D call. V lost 6 bases and J lost 4, with 7 bases in between. The CDR3 consists of 12 residues. The CDR3 reads CASRTTNQPQHF. CDR3 nucleotide sequence: TGTGCCAGCAGGACCACGAATCAGCCCCAGCATTTT.

This rearrangement joins TRBV7-9 to TRBJ2-1, with 7 bases fitting TRBD2. The V segment lost 5 bases and the J segment 5 bases; nucleotides outside the gene matches: 12. CDR3 size: 16 residues. CDR1 is SEHNR, CDR2 FQNEAQ, per germline (reference sequence). CDR3 loop: CASSPTGGVGDNEQFF. CDR3 DNA: TGTGCCAGCAGCCCTACGGGGGGAGTCGGGGACAATGAGCAGTTCTTC. Variable domain in full (rest from reference TRBV7-9 and TRBJ2-1): DTGVSQNPRHKITKRGQNVTFRCDPISEHNRLYWYRQTLGQGPEFLTYFQNEAQLEKSRLLSDRFSAERPKGSFSTLEIQRTEQGDSAMYLCASSPTGGVGDNEQFFGPGTRLTVL.

This clonotype was counted only a few times. V usage is TRBV6-5 and J usage is TRBJ2-2; maybe TRBD1 (6 bases). Germline V gene sequence: CDR1 MNHEY, CDR2 SVGAGI. The CDR3 has 16 amino acids. The V gene lost 1 base and the J gene lost 2 bases, with 11 bases spanning the gap. As DNA, the CDR3 is TGTGCCAGCAGTTACTGGGGGCCTCCAAACACCGGGGAGCTGTTTTTT. Amino acids: CASSYWGPPNTGELFF.